A single sample gave rise to the 13 T cell receptor beta chains below, sequenced in a study of blood T cell repertoires in COVID-19. Repertoires were generated with immunoSEQ multiplex PCR, while TCRdb's copy carries only in-frame clones and drops some. The sample carries 250,000 to 350,000 clones, 75% to 90% recorded once. The sample was peripheral blood. Receptors were obtained from a woman aged 55-70 years with acute or convalescent COVID-19.

The chain couples TRBV6-2 or TRBV6-3 to TRBJ1-5; 11 bases align to TRBD1. The ends lost 4 bases at V and 3 bases at J; junction bases unmatched: 8. The CDR3 is made up of 17 amino acids. Germline V lookup: CDR1 MNHEY, CDR2 SVGEGT. CDR3: CASSFDKGQGDNQPQHF. Here the CDR3 DNA reads TGTGCCAGCAGTTTTGATAAGGGACAGGGGGACAATCAGCCCCAGCATTTT.

In DNA, the CDR3 is TGTGCCAGCAGCTTAGCCCGGACAGGGGAGAACTATGGCTACACCTTC. It codes for CASSLARTGENYGYTF. J is TRBJ1-2 and V is TRBV7-2; TRBD1 matches 9 bases. V was pared by 0 bases and J by 2 bases, with 4 bases of the junction left unmatched. CDR1 is SGHTA and CDR2 is FQGNSA in the germline V gene. The CDR3 extends over 16 amino acids.

The rearrangement joins TRBV5-1 to TRBJ2-7, with 8 nucleotides matching TRBD2. J gave up 3 bases and V 3 bases, and 11 bases lay outside the gene matches. CDR3 length equals 16 residues. Germline-derived CDR1 and CDR2 are SGHRS and YFSETQ. CDR3 coding DNA: TGCGCCAGCAGCTCGGACGGACTAGCCTTAGGCTACGAGCAGTACTTC. This encodes CASSSDGLALGYEQYF.

This chain uses TRBV30 with TRBJ2-7, with D perhaps matching TRBD2 (5 bases). The CDR3 loop spans 14 amino acids. Germline loops: CDR1 GTSNPN, CDR2 SVGIG (reference sequence). The V and J ends lost 5 bases and 2 bases respectively, with 16 bases between them. The CDR3 here is CAWGRWGVAYEQYF. The CDR3 region has the DNA TGTGCCTGGGGGAGATGGGGAGTCGCCTACGAGCAGTACTTC.

The chain combines TRBV5-5 with TRBJ2-5; D gene uncertain. The CDR3 contains 14 residues. V lost 2 bases and J lost 1, with 9 bases in between. Germline loops: CDR1 SGHKS, CDR2 YYEKEE (reference sequence). CDR3 protein: CASSLINGQETQYF. The CDR3, as DNA: TGTGCCAGCAGCTTAATAAACGGCCAAGAGACCCAGTACTTC.

The genes are TRBV7-6 and TRBJ1-1; 9 bases map to TRBD1. Germline V CDR1 and CDR2: SGHVS, FNYEAQ. The CDR3 sequence is 14 residues long. Germline trimming cut 3 bases from V and 5 bases from J; bases unmatched to any gene: 4. CDR3 coding DNA: TGTGCCAGCAGCTTGACAGGGGGTGGGACTGAAGCTTTCTTT. Its translation: CASSLTGGGTEAFF.

The V call is TRBV3-1 (or the pseudogene TRBV3-2), the J call TRBJ1-2; the match to TRBD1 covers 7 bases. The CDR3 runs to 14 residues. V shed 3 bases and J 4 bases; nucleotides not matched to a gene: 5. Germline CDR1 and CDR2: LGHDT and YNNKEL (reference sequence). The CDR3 nucleotides are TGTGCCAGCAGCCAGGGGGACAGTACCTATGGCTACACCTTC. This sequence encodes CASSQGDSTYGYTF.

V usage is TRBV14 and J usage is TRBJ2-1; 8 positions match TRBD2. The CDR3 loop spans 15 amino acids. CDR1 is SGHDN and CDR2 is FVKESK in the germline V gene. With 4 bases clipped from V and 2 bases from J, the junction kept 4 bases outside the gene matches. The CDR3 region has the DNA TGTGCCAGCAGCCGGTGGCGGGGGGCCTACAATGAGCAGTTCTTC. Protein sequence: CASSRWRGAYNEQFF.

The chain links TRBV11-1 to TRBJ2-1; 12 positions agree with TRBD1. Per germline, CDR1 SGHAT and CDR2 FQDESV (reference sequence). The CDR3 covers 16 residues. V trimming: 1 base; J trimming: 6 bases; junction bases outside the gene matches: 4. CDR3 coding DNA: TGTGCCAGCAGCTTAGGGGGACAGGGGGCTCTCAATGAGCAGTTCTTC. Residues: CASSLGGQGALNEQFF.

This chain uses TRBV28 with TRBJ1-6, with TRBD1 matching over 8 bases. Germline loops: CDR1 MDHEN, CDR2 SYDVKM. Unmatched junction bases numbered 8, after V lost 6 bases and J lost 10 bases. The CDR3 is 14 amino acids. CDR3 nucleotide sequence: TGTGCCAGCAGGTTCGCAGGGGGCTTATCACCCCTCCACTTT. This sequence encodes CASRFAGGLSPLHF.

This clone was seen only once. This sequence joins TRBV11-3 and TRBJ2-7; TRBD2 is a possible D gene (6 bases). Germline CDR1 reads SGHNT; CDR2 reads YENEEA. Trimming took off 2 bases at V and 1 base at J, with 9 bases between the two ends. This CDR3 has 14 amino acids. The CDR3 is CASSLSGSSYEQYF. The CDR3 nucleotides are TGTGCCAGCAGCTTATCCGGGAGTTCCTACGAGCAGTACTTC.

V usage is TRBV10-1 and J usage is TRBJ1-5, with a possible D match to TRBD1 (5 bases). V lost 11 bases to trimming and J lost 7 bases, with 9 bases between them. CDR3 size: 10 residues. From germline, CDR1 is WNHNN and CDR2 SYGVQD (reference sequence). The CDR3 loop reads CARRGQPQHF. CDR3 nucleotides: TGCGCCCGGCGGGGGCAGCCCCAGCATTTT.

The V gene is TRBV9, the J gene TRBJ2-2; 9 nucleotides align to TRBD2. Losses at the gene ends were 2 bases for V and 5 bases for J; bases not matched to a gene: 4. The V gene's germline CDR1 is SGDLS and CDR2 YYNGEE. There are 15 residues in the CDR3. The CDR3 sequence: CASSVSGSRTGELFF. As DNA, the CDR3 is TGTGCCAGCAGCGTTAGCGGGAGTAGGACCGGGGAGCTGTTTTTT.